The entry that follows covers one TCR beta chain sequence. The record originates from a study of blood T cell repertoires in COVID-19. Study details: Whether acute or convalescent, the COVID-19 samples came from the United States, Italy and Spain. T cells, B-cell-depleted T cells, or PBMCs provided the cDNA or gDNA that served as material.

Residents of 24 US areas, aged about 18 to 100 years, made up the participants. This table comes from immunoSEQ multiplex PCR, and its TCRdb copy is limited to in-frame clones, with some not included. The data show 160,000 or so clones, under 90% seen once. The CDR3 is 13 amino acids. Losses at the gene ends were 4 bases for V and 6 bases for J; bases not matched to a gene: 3. Germline CDR1 MNHEY, CDR2 SVGAGI. Sequenced input: PBMCs or T cells enriched from blood (not recorded which). V and J are TRBV6-5 and TRBJ1-5, with TRBD1 matching over 7 bases. This clonotype was sampled from a man between 60 and 70 years old who had recovered from COVID-19. The CDR3 DNA sequence: TGTGCCAGCAGTTCCAGGGGGACTCAGCCCCAGCATTTT. Protein product: CASSSRGTQPQHF.